This T cell receptor (beta chain) was identified in a study of CD8+ T cells in alopecia areata. Overall study: Spontaneously alopecic C3H/HeJ graft donors, roughly 6-13 months old, gave skin to roughly 7-10-week-old female C3H/HeJ mice.

Pooled cutaneous lymph node cells were sorted using CD4, CD8alpha, NKG2D, NKG2ACE and other markers. To note about this clone: Antigen: not known. The gene names here belong to mouse. The sequence runs out 4 residues before the end of the CDR3; the remainder is reconstructed from the germline J gene.

The V gene end was trimmed by 4 bases and the J gene end by 3 bases; junction bases not matched to a gene: 2. The CDR3 loop spans 14 amino acids. Germline CDR1 is NSHNY and CDR2 is SYGAGN. Reverse transcribed after extraction, RNA yielded cDNA as the sequencing template. The method was immunoSEQ multiplex PCR; TCRdb's version includes in-frame clones alone and lacks a portion of them. The sample contains approximately 280,000 clones, none of them singletons. Study-wide findings and caveats: Lesional scalp, notably in alopecia totalis/universalis, had clonality above that of normal scalp. Whereas mice showed it more clearly, TCR sharing across patients was murkier, possibly because of HLA.

The clonotype originates from a C3H/HeJ mouse with alopecia areata. Mice of this strain are of MHC haplotype H2-k. The rearrangement joins TRBV13-1 to TRBJ2-3, with 10 bases lining up with TRBD2. Sequencing was done on a sample of CD4+ T cells sorted from a lymph node. The CDR3 reads CASSWDWGAETLYF. The CDR3 DNA, read in part, is TGTGCCAGCAGTTGGGACTGGGGAGCAGAA.